This TCR beta chain was retrieved from a study of cytomegalovirus exposure and HLA in healthy donors. Study-level points and caveats: Later, an analysis showed that TCR beta chains associated with HLA were more clonally expanded than others that were equally common. Specificity for CMV antigens was confirmed in vitro for a few of the CMV-associated chains. Among TCR beta chains, those listed as cytomegalovirus-associated numbered about 150.

The PCR had 60 Vbeta and 13 Jbeta primers. Some clones are missing from TCRdb's copy, which holds only in-frame ones; the method was immunoSEQ multiplex PCR. Altogether approximately 99,000 clones are present, 79% being singletons, with the ten largest covering less than 3.5%. V dropped 1 base and J dropped 8; count of bases not matched to a gene: 5. Germline V gene lookup returns CDR1 LNHNV and CDR2 YYDKDF (reference sequence). CDR3 length: 16 amino acids. As to this clone: Its antigen is currently unknown.

Sequences were obtained from PBMCs. This rearrangement joins TRBV15 to TRBJ2-2, with 12 bases aligning to TRBD2. This clonotype was sampled from a male donor in good health and CMV-seropositive. Here the CDR3 reads CATSRASGGAIGELFF. Written as DNA, the CDR3 is TGTGCCACCAGCAGAGCTAGCGGGGGGGCGATAGGGGAGCTGTTTTTT.